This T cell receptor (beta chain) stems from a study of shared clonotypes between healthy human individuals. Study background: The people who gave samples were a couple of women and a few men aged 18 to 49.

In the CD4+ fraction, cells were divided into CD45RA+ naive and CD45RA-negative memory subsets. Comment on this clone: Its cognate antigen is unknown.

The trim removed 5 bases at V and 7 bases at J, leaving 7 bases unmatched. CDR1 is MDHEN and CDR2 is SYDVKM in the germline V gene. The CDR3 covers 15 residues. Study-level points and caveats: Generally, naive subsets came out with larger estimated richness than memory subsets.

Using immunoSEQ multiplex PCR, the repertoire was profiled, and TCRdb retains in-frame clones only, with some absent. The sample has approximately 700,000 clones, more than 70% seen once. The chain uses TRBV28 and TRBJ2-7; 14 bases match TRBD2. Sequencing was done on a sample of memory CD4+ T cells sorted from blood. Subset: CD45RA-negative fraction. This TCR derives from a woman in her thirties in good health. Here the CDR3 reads CASSPRTSGRREQYF. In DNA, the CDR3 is TGTGCCAGCAGTCCAAGGACTAGCGGGAGGCGAGAGCAGTACTTC.